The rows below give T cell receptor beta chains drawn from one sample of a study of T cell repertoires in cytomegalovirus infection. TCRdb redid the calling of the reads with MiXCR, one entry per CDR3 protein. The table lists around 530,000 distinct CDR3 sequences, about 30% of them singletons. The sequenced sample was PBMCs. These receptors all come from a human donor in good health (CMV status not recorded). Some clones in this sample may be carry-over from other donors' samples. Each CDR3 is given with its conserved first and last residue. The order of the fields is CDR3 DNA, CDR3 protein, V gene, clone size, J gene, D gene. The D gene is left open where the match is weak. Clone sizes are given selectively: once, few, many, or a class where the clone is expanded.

CDR3 DNA: TGCAGTGCTAGAGAGGCGTTGAACACTGAAGCTTTCTTT; CDR3 protein: CSAREALNTEAFF; V gene: TRBV20-1; clone size: .; J gene: TRBJ1-1; D gene: .
CDR3 DNA: TGTGCCAGCAGCAGGGACTTGTCTAGCACAGATACGCAGTATTTT; CDR3 protein: CASSRDLSSTDTQYF; V gene: TRBV7-9; clone size: .; J gene: TRBJ2-3; D gene: .
CDR3 DNA: TGTGCCAGCAGCTTAGGGACTAGCGGGATCGGTGAGCAGTTCTTC; CDR3 protein: CASSLGTSGIGEQFF; V gene: TRBV11-2; clone size: .; J gene: TRBJ2-1; D gene: TRBD2
CDR3 DNA: TGTGCCAGCAGCTCAAATAGCGGGGAGGACCAAGAGACCCAGTACTTC; CDR3 protein: CASSSNSGEDQETQYF; V gene: TRBV7-9; clone size: few; J gene: TRBJ2-5; D gene: TRBD2
CDR3 DNA: TGTGCCAGTAGTATATCGACAGGGTTCCAAGAGACCCAGTACTTC; CDR3 protein: CASSISTGFQETQYF; V gene: TRBV19; clone size: .; J gene: TRBJ2-5; D gene: TRBD1
CDR3 DNA: TGTGCCAGCAGTTCGACAGGGGCCTATGGCTACACCTTC; CDR3 protein: CASSSTGAYGYTF; V gene: TRBV28; clone size: few; J gene: TRBJ1-2; D gene: TRBD1
CDR3 DNA: TGTGCCTGTAAGACCGAGGCTAAGGGGGAGCTGTTTTTT; CDR3 protein: CACKTEAKGELFF; V gene: TRBV30; clone size: once; J gene: TRBJ2-2; D gene: .
CDR3 DNA: TGCAGTGCCCTGACCCCTCCGGGAGAGACCCAGTACTTC; CDR3 protein: CSALTPPGETQYF; V gene: TRBV20-1; clone size: .; J gene: TRBJ2-5; D gene: .
CDR3 DNA: TGTGCCAGCAGCTTGGGACAGGGGAAGAACACTGAAGCTTTCTTT; CDR3 protein: CASSLGQGKNTEAFF; V gene: TRBV7-2; clone size: many; J gene: TRBJ1-1; D gene: TRBD1
CDR3 DNA: TGTGCTAGTGGTTCCCAACGAGTGGAAGGGATTGTCCGTGGCTACACCTTC; CDR3 protein: CASGSQRVEGIVRGYTF; V gene: TRBV12-5; clone size: .; J gene: TRBJ1-2; D gene: .
CDR3 DNA: TGTGCCAGCAGCTCAGGCACAGGGGAGACCCAGTACTTC; CDR3 protein: CASSSGTGETQYF; V gene: TRBV7-3; clone size: many; J gene: TRBJ2-5; D gene: .
CDR3 DNA: TGTGCCATCAGTGCCGTTCGGGGACTAGCGTCCTACGAGCAGTACTTC; CDR3 protein: CAISAVRGLASYEQYF; V gene: TRBV10-3; clone size: .; J gene: TRBJ2-7; D gene: TRBD2
CDR3 DNA: TGTGCCAGTAGTTGGGGGCAGGGGTACCAGCCCCAGCATTTT; CDR3 protein: CASSWGQGYQPQHF; V gene: TRBV19; clone size: .; J gene: TRBJ1-5; D gene: .
CDR3 DNA: TGTGCCAGCAGCCAAGATCAGGGGCGGACCTACACCTTC; CDR3 protein: CASSQDQGRTYTF; V gene: TRBV14; clone size: few; J gene: TRBJ1-2; D gene: .
CDR3 DNA: TGTGCCAGCAGCCGACCCCCAGATACGCAGTATTTT; CDR3 protein: CASSRPPDTQYF; V gene: TRBV7-6; clone size: many; J gene: TRBJ2-3; D gene: .
CDR3 DNA: TGTGCCATCAGGGAGACAGGGGACGAGACCCAGTACTTC; CDR3 protein: CAIRETGDETQYF; V gene: TRBV10-3; clone size: .; J gene: TRBJ2-5; D gene: TRBD1
CDR3 DNA: TGTGCCAGCAGCCCCCTGAAGGGGTTAGGCACTGAAGCTTTCTTT; CDR3 protein: CASSPLKGLGTEAFF; V gene: TRBV7-9; clone size: .; J gene: TRBJ1-1; D gene: .
CDR3 DNA: TGCAGTGCTAGTATAAGCGGGAGGGCCGGTTTGGCCGGGGAGCTGTTTTTT; CDR3 protein: CSASISGRAGLAGELFF; V gene: TRBV20-1; clone size: once; J gene: TRBJ2-2; D gene: TRBD2
CDR3 DNA: TGTGCCATCAGTGAATCAGGGTTGAACACTGAAGCTTTCTTT; CDR3 protein: CAISESGLNTEAFF; V gene: TRBV10-3; clone size: .; J gene: TRBJ1-1; D gene: .
CDR3 DNA: TGTGCCAGCAGCCCCAGTGGTATTAACTATGGCTACACCTTC; CDR3 protein: CASSPSGINYGYTF; V gene: TRBV7-2; clone size: many; J gene: TRBJ1-2; D gene: .
CDR3 DNA: TGCGCCAGCAGCGTGGGCCTAGGGAACACTGAAGCTTTCTTT; CDR3 protein: CASSVGLGNTEAFF; V gene: TRBV5-1; clone size: .; J gene: TRBJ1-1; D gene: .
CDR3 DNA: TGTGCCAGCAGCTTCCCAGGACAGGACAGCACAGATACGCAGTATTTT; CDR3 protein: CASSFPGQDSTDTQYF; V gene: TRBV7-6; clone size: many; J gene: TRBJ2-3; D gene: TRBD1
CDR3 DNA: TGTGCCAGCAGCAAGGACAGGGCCTCCGTTGGGTACACCTTC; CDR3 protein: CASSKDRASVGYTF; V gene: TRBV7-2; clone size: .; J gene: TRBJ1-2; D gene: TRBD1
CDR3 DNA: TGTGCCAGCAGGTTACTCAGGGGGATGGACGAGCAGTACTTC; CDR3 protein: CASRLLRGMDEQYF; V gene: TRBV7-8; clone size: many; J gene: TRBJ2-7; D gene: TRBD1
CDR3 DNA: TGTGCCAGCAGGGCAACTACAGTGGCCAAAAACATTCAGTACTTC; CDR3 protein: CASRATTVAKNIQYF; V gene: TRBV2; clone size: few; J gene: TRBJ2-4; D gene: .
CDR3 DNA: TGTGCCAGCAGAGAACCCAGGGCCGGAGTTTCACCCCTCCACTTT; CDR3 protein: CASREPRAGVSPLHF; V gene: TRBV6-2/TRBV6-3; clone size: few; J gene: TRBJ1-6; D gene: .
CDR3 DNA: TGTGCCAGCAGCTTAGATGCTGGTGTCTCCTACAATGAGCAGTTCTTC; CDR3 protein: CASSLDAGVSYNEQFF; V gene: TRBV11-2; clone size: many; J gene: TRBJ2-1; D gene: .
CDR3 DNA: TGCGCCAGCAGCCAAGCCCGCGATCAGCCCCAGCATTTT; CDR3 protein: CASSQARDQPQHF; V gene: TRBV4-1; clone size: .; J gene: TRBJ1-5; D gene: .
CDR3 DNA: TGTGCCAGCTCACCACAATCGGGCGATGCTTTCTTT; CDR3 protein: CASSPQSGDAFF; V gene: TRBV18; clone size: .; J gene: TRBJ1-1; D gene: .
CDR3 DNA: TGTGCCAGCAGCCGACAGACAATGAACACTGAAGCTTTCTTT; CDR3 protein: CASSRQTMNTEAFF; V gene: TRBV7-2; clone size: many; J gene: TRBJ1-1; D gene: .
CDR3 DNA: TGCGCCAGCAGTTATGGATTACGTATGGGGGACAACACTGAAGCTTTCTTT; CDR3 protein: CASSYGLRMGDNTEAFF; V gene: TRBV5-1; clone size: .; J gene: TRBJ1-1; D gene: .
CDR3 DNA: TGTGCCAGCAAATCGACTCTAGCGGGCCGCTACGAGCAGTACTTC; CDR3 protein: CASKSTLAGRYEQYF; V gene: TRBV27; clone size: .; J gene: TRBJ2-7; D gene: TRBD2
CDR3 DNA: TGTGCCAGCAGTGACACCTGGCCCCTTACCTACGAGCAGTACTTC; CDR3 protein: CASSDTWPLTYEQYF; V gene: TRBV25-1; clone size: .; J gene: TRBJ2-7; D gene: .
CDR3 DNA: TGTGCCAGCAGTCCGACAGGGGGCAAAAACATTCAGTACTTC; CDR3 protein: CASSPTGGKNIQYF; V gene: TRBV12-3/TRBV12-4; clone size: .; J gene: TRBJ2-4; D gene: TRBD1
CDR3 DNA: TGTGCCAGCAGCCCCTGGACAGACACAGATACGCAGTATTTT; CDR3 protein: CASSPWTDTDTQYF; V gene: TRBV7-2; clone size: many; J gene: TRBJ2-3; D gene: .